The subject of this entry is one T cell receptor beta chain. Its antigen is unknown. Germline loops: CDR1 SQVTM, CDR2 ANQGSEA. The CDR3 spans 13 residues. V was clipped by 4 bases and J by 10 bases, with 17 bases between them. The data were taken from a study of tumor-infiltrating lymphocytes in primary liver carcinoma. Across the study: The neoplasms were of stage T1-T3 N0M0, with dimensions of about 4.2 to 11 cm across.

A constant-region primer primed TCR beta cDNA synthesis from roughly 520 ng of total RNA. Construction of TCR beta libraries relied on three successive nested multiplex PCR rounds employing slightly modified ARM-PCR. TRBV1-TRBV30 forward primers and a C-beta reverse primer were used in the first two PCR rounds, which each ran for 9 to 10 cycles. TCRdb ran MiXCR on the multiplex PCR reads and lists one entry per CDR3 protein. The repertoire includes about 200,000 distinct CDR3 sequences, about 82% of them detected once, and 15% to 20% sits in the top ten. Scientists recovered RNA and DNA together from around 20-30 mg of unsorted bulk tissue. Patients showed chronic HBV infection and an absence of prior treatment. Every single tumor sample held over 85% viable tumor cells. Whole-study results and caveats: Merely some 8-24% of top clones spanned all five tumor regions.

The rearrangement joins TRBV29-1 to TRBJ1-5, with D unresolved. This TCR derives from a man aged 35 to 55 with primary liver carcinoma and hepatitis B virus infection. The sample comprised tumor tissue from primary liver carcinoma. In DNA form, the CDR3 reads TGCAGCGTTGTCGTACAGATCAATTACCCCCAGCATTTT. This translates into CSVVVQINYPQHF.